This T cell receptor (beta chain) was identified in a study of memory CD4+ T cells and cytomegalovirus serostatus. Study overall: Of the healthy Belgian adults, 9 were CMV seropositive and 20 to 25 seronegative.

The germline V gene has CDR1 SGHVS and CDR2 FQNEAQ. Trimming left V 4 bases short and J 2 bases short, with 21 bases between. The CDR3 has 18 amino acids. The sort gate was single viable CD3+CD4+CD8-CD45RO+ cells for memory CD4+ T cells. As concerns this clone: Its antigen is as yet unknown.

Overall study findings and caveats: The CMV-associated TCR signature appears largely within the CD4+ memory repertoire. 67 of 164 known CMV-associated TCRbeta sequences appeared in CD4+ memory.

In the original workflow: Out-of-frame sequences were removed, leaving around 2.2 million distinct TCRbeta sequences. Only in-frame clones appear in the TCRdb table, and some are missing; sequencing was by immunoSEQ multiplex PCR. The V and J calls and clone size are taken from that table; D and trimming were inferred from the DNA. The data contain about 61,000 clones, approximately 85% of them singletons. What was sequenced was memory CD4+ T cells from blood. The chain links TRBV7-8 to TRBJ2-1; TRBD1 or TRBD2 may be the D gene (5 bases each). The sequence was collected from an adult in good health and CMV-seronegative. CDR3 DNA sequence: TGTGCCAGCAGCTCCATTATTAGGGGAAGAGGGGCCTACAATGAGCAGTTCTTC. Translated: CASSSIIRGRGAYNEQFF.